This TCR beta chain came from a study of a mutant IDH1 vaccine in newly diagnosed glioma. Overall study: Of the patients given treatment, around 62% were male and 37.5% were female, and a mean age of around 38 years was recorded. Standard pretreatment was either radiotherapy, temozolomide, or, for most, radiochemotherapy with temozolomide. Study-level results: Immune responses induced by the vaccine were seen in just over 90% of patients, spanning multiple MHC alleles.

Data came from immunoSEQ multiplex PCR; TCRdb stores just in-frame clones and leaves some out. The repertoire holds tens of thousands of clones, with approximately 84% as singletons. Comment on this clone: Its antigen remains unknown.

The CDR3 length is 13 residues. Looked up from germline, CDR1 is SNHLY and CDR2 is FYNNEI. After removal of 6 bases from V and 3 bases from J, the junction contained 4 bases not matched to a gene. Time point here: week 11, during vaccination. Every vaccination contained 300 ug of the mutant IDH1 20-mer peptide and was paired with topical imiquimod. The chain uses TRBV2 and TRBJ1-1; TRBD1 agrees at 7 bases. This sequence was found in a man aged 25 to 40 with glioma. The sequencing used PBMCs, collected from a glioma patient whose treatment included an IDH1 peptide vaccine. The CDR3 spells CASSATGYTEAFF. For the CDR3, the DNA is TGTGCCAGCAGCGCGACAGGGTACACTGAAGCTTTCTTT.